This T cell receptor beta chain was profiled in a study of blood T cell repertoires in COVID-19. Study overall: Spain, Italy and the United States supplied samples that represented acute and convalescent COVID-19.

Profiled with immunoSEQ multiplex PCR; TCRdb holds only in-frame clones, not every one. The data hold more than 75,000 clones, with 88% observed a single time. CDR1 is LGHNA, CDR2 YNFKEQ, per germline. The CDR3 length is 14 residues. Trimming at V came to 3 bases and at J to 12 bases, leaving 11 bases not matched to a gene. This clonotype originated in a woman in her 70s with acute or convalescent COVID-19. The sequenced sample was peripheral blood. The genes are TRBV4-2 and TRBJ2-7, with 10 bases that match TRBD2. CDR3 sequence reads: CASSHYGGASGRYF. The CDR3 bases are TGTGCCAGCAGCCACTACGGCGGGGCTAGCGGGAGGTACTTC.